Below, 16 T cell receptor beta chains from the same sample are listed, as sequenced in a study of Ad26.COV2.S vaccination and SARS-CoV-2 variants. Treatment indicated: some 20 received Ad26.COV2.S at low or high dose, single or two shots; about 5 received placebo; per-sample allocation not given. Material that was analyzed had been drawn on day 63 after the first vaccine or placebo injection. The table came from immunoSEQ multiplex PCR; TCRdb's copy has only in-frame clones and leaves some out. The sample shows about 440,000 clones, around nine tenths of them seen only once. This specimen consisted of peripheral blood, obtained in a trial of Ad26.COV2.S vaccine versus placebo. The receptors here all came from a person between 18 and 60 years old who received the Ad26.COV2.S COVID-19 vaccine or a placebo.

This rearrangement joins TRBV28 to TRBJ1-1; D is ambiguous. The CDR3 runs 11 residues. Germline V gene sequence: CDR1 MDHEN, CDR2 SYDVKM. V shed 6 bases and J shed 11 bases, with 13 bases lying between them. CDR3 in amino acids: CASRLRGGAFF. The CDR3 nucleotides are TGTGCCAGCAGGCTCCGAGGAGGGGCTTTCTTT.

This clone turned up a few times. The chain is built from TRBV30 and TRBJ1-2; D perhaps matches TRBD1 (5 bases). Trimming removed 2 bases from V and 7 bases from J, with 20 bases in between. The CDR3 is 15 residues long. Germline CDR1 is GTSNPN and CDR2 is SVGIG (reference sequence). CDR3 sequence: CAWSSPHLGVSGYTF. The CDR3, as DNA: TGTGCCTGGAGTTCCCCCCACTTAGGGGTGAGTGGCTACACCTTC.

The genes are TRBV29-1 and TRBJ2-6, with a possible D match to TRBD2 (6 bases). CDR1 SQVTM and CDR2 ANQGSEA come from the germline V gene. This CDR3 is built from 15 residues. V lost 1 base to trimming and J lost 4 bases, with 11 bases between them. CDR3 loop: CSVEGRGSGANVLTF. DNA for the CDR3: TGCAGCGTTGAAGGGCGGGGTTCAGGGGCCAACGTCCTGACTTTC.

This clone was recorded once. This chain connects TRBV6-5 to TRBJ2-2, with D possibly matching TRBD1 (6 bases). V was shortened by 5 bases and J by 5 bases, with 15 bases between the two germline ends. Germline V lookup: CDR1 MNHEY, CDR2 SVGAGI. This CDR3 spans 15 amino acids. This CDR3 reads CASSPRTAPTGELFF. The CDR3 nucleotides read TGTGCCAGCAGTCCCCGGACAGCCCCAACCGGGGAGCTGTTTTTT.

The chain has TRBV7-2 and TRBJ1-3; weak D call: TRBD1 (6 bases). V lost 5 bases and J lost 2, with 13 bases in between. The germline V gene has CDR1 SGHTA and CDR2 FQGNSA. This CDR3 region has 15 residues. The CDR3 DNA follows: TGTGCCAGCAGCGACTCCCCAGGGGCTGGAAACACCATATATTTT. Amino acids: CASSDSPGAGNTIYF.

This clone was seen a few times. The chain couples TRBV9 to TRBJ1-2, with D uncertain. This CDR3 region has 15 residues. V lost 1 base to trimming and J lost 0 bases, with 10 bases between them. CDR1 is SGDLS and CDR2 is YYNGEE in the germline V gene. The DNA for the CDR3 is TGTGCCAGCAGCGTATTTCCAGTCACTAACTATGGCTACACCTTC. This translates into CASSVFPVTNYGYTF.

The CDR3 region is CASSEVPAVTNEKLFF. The CDR3 DNA reads as TGTGCCAGCAGTGAAGTCCCAGCAGTTACAAATGAAAAACTGTTTTTT. V is TRBV6-1 and J is TRBJ1-4; no reliable D call. The ends were cut back, 1 base at V and 5 bases at J, with 14 bases in the middle. Germline V gene sequence: CDR1 MNHNS, CDR2 SASEGT. The CDR3 is 16 amino acids.

This clone came up a few times. The CDR3 sequence: CASSPAMGPEQFF. The CDR3 nucleotides read TGCGCCAGCAGCCCCGCCATGGGCCCTGAGCAGTTCTTC. V usage is TRBV5-1 and J usage is TRBJ2-1; D ambiguous. The germline gives CDR1 SGHRS, CDR2 YFSETQ. The CDR3 has 13 amino acids. The V end was cut by 4 bases, the J end by 9 bases, with 14 bases between.

V and J are TRBV7-8 and TRBJ2-7, with a possible D match to TRBD1 (6 bases). Germline values: CDR1 SGHVS, CDR2 FQNEAQ. Deletions cut 5 bases from V and 5 bases from J, with 13 bases between. CDR3 length: 13 amino acids. CDR3 amino acids: CASSGDRTDEQYF. The CDR3, as DNA: TGTGCCAGCAGCGGTGATAGGACAGACGAGCAGTACTTC.

This clone was observed a few times. The rearrangement links TRBV28 to TRBJ1-2; TRBD1 is a possible D gene (5 bases). The CDR3 is 15 residues long. Germline V CDR1 and CDR2: MDHEN, SYDVKM. Deletions cut 8 bases from V and 4 bases from J, with 20 bases between. As DNA, the CDR3 is TGTGCCAGCGTCCGGGGCCTCCCCGGGGGCTATGGCTACACCTTC. Translated: CASVRGLPGGYGYTF.

The CDR3 coding sequence is TGTGCCAGCAGTCTCCGAAGTGGAAACACCATATATTTT. This gives the protein CASSLRSGNTIYF. The rearrangement links TRBV6-2 or TRBV6-3 to TRBJ1-3; no definite D call. This CDR3 contains 13 residues. Germline V lookup: CDR1 MNHEY, CDR2 SVGEGT. Trimming cost V 5 bases and J 3 bases, with 8 bases left between them.

The J gene is TRBJ2-2, the V gene TRBV6-6; D possibly matches TRBD1 or TRBD2 (5 bases each). CDR1 is MNHNY, CDR2 SVGAGI, per germline (reference sequence). CDR3 length: 16 amino acids. The germline V and J ends were trimmed by 6 bases and 0 bases, with 14 bases remaining between them. The CDR3 loop reads CASRIDTGPNTGELFF. CDR3 nucleotide sequence: TGTGCCAGCAGAATCGACACGGGACCGAACACCGGGGAGCTGTTTTTT.

This chain uses TRBV7-8 with TRBJ2-1; D remains unclear. The CDR3 has 13 amino acids. CDR1 is SGHVS, CDR2 FQNEAQ, per germline. Deletions cut 5 bases from V and 5 bases from J, with 10 bases between. The CDR3 DNA reads as TGTGCCAGCAGCATACCTGGGGACAATGAGCAGTTCTTC. It encodes CASSIPGDNEQFF.

Only one count was recorded for this clone. The chain employs TRBV5-4 and TRBJ1-5; a possible D gene is TRBD1 (5 bases). Per germline, CDR1 SGHNT and CDR2 YYREEE (reference sequence). V was cut by 4 bases and J by 1 base, with 12 bases left in between. The CDR3 runs 15 residues. The CDR3 is CASSAGRGSNQPQHF. The CDR3 DNA sequence: TGTGCCAGCAGCGCAGGTCGGGGCAGCAATCAGCCCCAGCATTTT.

The rearrangement joins TRBV2 to TRBJ2-3; 8 positions agree with TRBD1. The CDR3 contains 14 residues. V was clipped by 8 bases and J by 4 bases; unmatched bases: 8. Per the germline V gene, CDR1 is SNHLY and CDR2 is FYNNEI. DNA for the CDR3: TGTGCCAGCCAAGGGGACAGGCCCTCAGATACGCAGTATTTT. It specifies CASQGDRPSDTQYF. Variable domain in full (rest from reference TRBV2 and TRBJ2-3): EPEVTQTPSHQVTQMGQEVILRCVPISNHLYFYWYRQILGQKVEFLVSFYNNEISEKSEIFDDQFSVERPDGSNFTLKIRSTKLEDSAMYFCASQGDRPSDTQYFGPGTRLTVL.

V is TRBV29-1 and J is TRBJ1-1; D unclear. Germline V gene data show CDR1 as SQVTM and CDR2 as ANQGSEA. This CDR3 has 12 amino acids. The V and J ends lost 7 bases and 6 bases respectively, with 15 bases between them. The CDR3 sequence is CSARPYGPEAFF. CDR3 coding DNA: TGCAGCGCTCGCCCTTACGGCCCTGAAGCTTTCTTT.